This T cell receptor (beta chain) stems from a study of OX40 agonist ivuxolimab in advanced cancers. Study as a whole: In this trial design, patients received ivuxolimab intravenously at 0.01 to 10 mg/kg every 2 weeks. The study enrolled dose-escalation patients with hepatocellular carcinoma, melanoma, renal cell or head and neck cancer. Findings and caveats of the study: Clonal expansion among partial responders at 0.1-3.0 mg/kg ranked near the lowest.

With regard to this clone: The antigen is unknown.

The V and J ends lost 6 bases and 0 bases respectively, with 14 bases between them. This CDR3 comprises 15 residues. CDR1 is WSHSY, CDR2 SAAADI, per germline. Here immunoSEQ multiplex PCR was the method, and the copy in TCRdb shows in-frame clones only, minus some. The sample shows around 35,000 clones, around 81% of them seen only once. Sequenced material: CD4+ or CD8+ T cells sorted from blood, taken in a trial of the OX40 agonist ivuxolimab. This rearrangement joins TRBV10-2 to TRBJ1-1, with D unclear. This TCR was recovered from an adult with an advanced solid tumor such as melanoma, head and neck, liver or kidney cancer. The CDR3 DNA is TGCGCCAGCAGGGGATGGACGGTTATGAACACTGAAGCTTTCTTT. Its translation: CASRGWTVMNTEAFF.